The clone carrying this TCR beta chain was found once. No antigen is known for it. A J-beta primer mix and a sample-barcoded 5' primer were used in a second PCR of roughly 6 to 12 cycles. Via MiXCR, TCRdb re-called the 5' RACE reads, giving one row per CDR3 protein. Here the sample spans approximately 1,000,000 distinct CDR3 sequences, 30% to 40% being singletons. This record belongs to a study of blood T cells in healthy people across ages. The CDR3 covers 17 residues. V was trimmed by 2 bases and J by 2 bases, leaving 18 bases between them. CDR1 is LGHDT, CDR2 YNNKEL, per germline (reference sequence). Points from the study as a whole: With naive T cell percentage, TCR beta diversity showed a strong correlation. Age advanced and TCR beta diversity per million T cells fell, roughly linearly.

Every sample had a minimum of 6.5 million PBMCs isolated. The TCR was taken from a young man in good health. The chain carries TRBV3-1 and TRBJ1-1, with D possibly matching TRBD1 (5 bases). Source material: blood. The CDR3 protein is CASSQSIKGSLNTEAFF. The CDR3 DNA reads TGTGCCAGCAGCCAATCTATTAAGGGGAGCTTAAACACTGAAGCTTTCTTT.